This T cell receptor beta chain is drawn from a study of spatial heterogeneity in lung cancer. Study summary: There were, on average, more than 9.5 raw-read appearances for each unique TCR and UMI combination.

A word on this clonotype: This beta chain is off target for a library built for alpha chains, so its abundance means little.

Every TCR cDNA molecule carried a tag that served as a unique molecular identifier. TCRdb passed the 5' RACE reads through MiXCR, listing each CDR3 protein once. Of more than 4,000 distinct CDR3 sequences in the sample, approximately 53% were seen once. CDR1 and CDR2 (germline): KGHDR, SFDVKD. The V end was cut by 0 bases, the J end by 5 bases, with 3 bases between. This CDR3 has 12 amino acids. Regarding time point: sample taken at primary tumor resection. From tumor, nontumor lung or frozen PBMC, whole RNA was taken unsorted for sequencing. The approximately 70 donors had untreated early-stage non-small cell lung cancer.

V and J are TRBV24-1 and TRBJ2-5; D remains unclear. The receptor was derived from a female donor with early-stage non-small cell lung cancer. The specimen comprised PBMCs, sampled at surgery. DNA of the CDR3: TGTGCCACCAGTGATTTGACGGAGACCCAGTACTTC. It translates to CATSDLTETQYF.